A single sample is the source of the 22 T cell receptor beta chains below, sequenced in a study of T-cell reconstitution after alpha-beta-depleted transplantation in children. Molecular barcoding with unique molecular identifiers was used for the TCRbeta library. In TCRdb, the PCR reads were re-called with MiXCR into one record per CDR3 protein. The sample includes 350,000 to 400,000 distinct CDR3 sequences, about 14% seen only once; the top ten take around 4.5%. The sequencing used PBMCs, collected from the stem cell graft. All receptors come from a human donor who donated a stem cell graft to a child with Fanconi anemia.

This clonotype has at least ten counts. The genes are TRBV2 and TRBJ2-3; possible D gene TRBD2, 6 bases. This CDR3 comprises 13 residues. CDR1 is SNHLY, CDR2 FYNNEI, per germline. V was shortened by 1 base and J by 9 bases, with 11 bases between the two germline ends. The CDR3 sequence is CASSEVPRGTQYF. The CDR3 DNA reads TGTGCCAGCAGTGAAGTCCCTCGGGGGACGCAGTATTTT.

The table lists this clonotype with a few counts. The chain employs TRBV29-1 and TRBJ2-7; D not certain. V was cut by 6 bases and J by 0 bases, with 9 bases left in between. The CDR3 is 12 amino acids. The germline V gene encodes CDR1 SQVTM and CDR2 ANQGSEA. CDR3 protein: CSVTESSYEQYF. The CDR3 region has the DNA TGCAGCGTGACTGAAAGCTCCTACGAGCAGTACTTC.

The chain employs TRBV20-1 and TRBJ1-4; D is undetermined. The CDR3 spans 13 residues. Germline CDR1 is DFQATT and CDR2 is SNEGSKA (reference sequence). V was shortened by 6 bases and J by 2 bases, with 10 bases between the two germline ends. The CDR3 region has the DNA TGCAGTGCCCGGCGGGGTACTAATGAAAAACTGTTTTTT. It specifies CSARRGTNEKLFF.

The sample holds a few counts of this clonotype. The CDR3 nucleotides are TGTGCCACCAGTGACCCCACTACTTATACGCAGTATTTT. Translated: CATSDPTTYTQYF. The chain couples TRBV24-1 to TRBJ2-3; no definite D call. Trimming removed 4 bases at V and 7 bases at J, with 11 bases between. The CDR3 is made up of 13 amino acids. Per the germline V gene, CDR1 is KGHDR and CDR2 is SFDVKD.

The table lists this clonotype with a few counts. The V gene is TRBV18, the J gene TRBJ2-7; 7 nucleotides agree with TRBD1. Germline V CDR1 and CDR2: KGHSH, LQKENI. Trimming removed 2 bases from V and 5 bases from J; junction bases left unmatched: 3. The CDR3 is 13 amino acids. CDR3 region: CASSPRDRDEQYV. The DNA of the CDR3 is TGTGCCAGCTCACCAAGAGACAGGGACGAGCAGTACGTC.

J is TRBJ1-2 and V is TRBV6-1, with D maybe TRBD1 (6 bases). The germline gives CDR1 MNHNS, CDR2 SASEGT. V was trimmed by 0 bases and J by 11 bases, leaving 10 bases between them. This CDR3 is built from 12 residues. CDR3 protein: CASSEAPGAYTF. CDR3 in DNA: TGTGCCAGCAGTGAAGCTCCGGGGGCATACACCTTC.

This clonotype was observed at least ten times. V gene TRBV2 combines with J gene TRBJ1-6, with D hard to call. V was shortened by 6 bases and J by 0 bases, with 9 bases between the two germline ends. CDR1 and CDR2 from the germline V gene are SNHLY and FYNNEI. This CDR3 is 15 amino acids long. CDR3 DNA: TGTGCCAGCAGGCAACAGAGCTCCTATAATTCACCCCTCCACTTT. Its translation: CASRQQSSYNSPLHF.

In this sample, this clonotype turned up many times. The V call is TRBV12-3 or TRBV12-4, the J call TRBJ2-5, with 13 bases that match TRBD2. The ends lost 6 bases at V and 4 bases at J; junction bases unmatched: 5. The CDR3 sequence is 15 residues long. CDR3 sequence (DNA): TGTGCCAGCAGACCTGGACTAGCGGGGGCAGAGACCCAGTACTTC. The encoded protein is CASRPGLAGAETQYF.

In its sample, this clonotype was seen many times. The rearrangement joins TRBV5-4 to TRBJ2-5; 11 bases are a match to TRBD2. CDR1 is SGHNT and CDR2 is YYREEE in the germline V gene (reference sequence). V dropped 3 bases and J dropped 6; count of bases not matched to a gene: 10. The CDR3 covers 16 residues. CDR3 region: CASSSGLAASGKTQYF. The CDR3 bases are TGTGCCAGCAGCTCGGGACTAGCGGCCTCTGGAAAGACCCAGTACTTC.

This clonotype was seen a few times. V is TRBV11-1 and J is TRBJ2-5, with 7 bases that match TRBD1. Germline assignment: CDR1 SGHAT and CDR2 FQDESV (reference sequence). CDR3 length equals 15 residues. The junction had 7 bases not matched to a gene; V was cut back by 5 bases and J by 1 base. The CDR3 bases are TGTGCCAGCAGCCAACAGGGGATCCTCCAAGAGACCCAGTACTTC. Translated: CASSQQGILQETQYF.

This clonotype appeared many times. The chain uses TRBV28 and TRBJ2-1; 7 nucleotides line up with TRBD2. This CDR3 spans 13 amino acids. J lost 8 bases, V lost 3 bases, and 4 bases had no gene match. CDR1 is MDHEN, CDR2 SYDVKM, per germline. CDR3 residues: CASSFASGDEQFF. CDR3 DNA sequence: TGTGCCAGCAGTTTTGCTAGCGGCGATGAGCAGTTCTTC. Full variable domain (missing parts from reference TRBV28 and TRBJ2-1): DVKVTQSSRYLVKRTGEKVFLECVQDMDHENMFWYRQDPGLGLRLIYFSYDVKMKEKGDIPEGYSVSREKKERFSLILESASTNQTSMYLCASSFASGDEQFFGPGTRLTVL.

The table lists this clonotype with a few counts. The CDR3 DNA reads as TGTGCCAGCAGCTCTGACAGGGATGATCAGCCCCAGCATTTT. Residues: CASSSDRDDQPQHF. The chain links TRBV5-6 to TRBJ1-5; 7 nucleotides match TRBD1. The CDR3 length is 14 residues. The germline V gene encodes CDR1 SGHDT and CDR2 YYEEEE. Germline trimming cut 3 bases from V and 5 bases from J; bases unmatched to any gene: 5.

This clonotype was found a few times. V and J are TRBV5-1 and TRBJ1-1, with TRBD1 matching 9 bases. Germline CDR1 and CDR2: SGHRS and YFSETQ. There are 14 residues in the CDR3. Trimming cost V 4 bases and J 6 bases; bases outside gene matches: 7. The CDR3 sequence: CASSVSRTGAEAFF. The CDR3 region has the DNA TGCGCCAGCAGCGTAAGTCGGACAGGGGCTGAAGCTTTCTTT.

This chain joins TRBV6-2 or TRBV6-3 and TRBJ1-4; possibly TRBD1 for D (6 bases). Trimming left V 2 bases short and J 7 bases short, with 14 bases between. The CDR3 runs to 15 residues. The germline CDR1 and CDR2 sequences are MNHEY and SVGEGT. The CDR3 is CASSYNTGYGEKLFF. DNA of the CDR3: TGTGCCAGCAGTTACAATACAGGGTACGGTGAAAAACTGTTTTTT.

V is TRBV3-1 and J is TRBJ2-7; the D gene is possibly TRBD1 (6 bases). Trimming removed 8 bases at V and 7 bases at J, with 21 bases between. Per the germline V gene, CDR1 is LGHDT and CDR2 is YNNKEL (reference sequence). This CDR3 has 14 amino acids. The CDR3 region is CASGGSTGSPEQYF. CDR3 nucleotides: TGTGCCAGCGGGGGCTCCACAGGGAGCCCGGAGCAGTACTTC.

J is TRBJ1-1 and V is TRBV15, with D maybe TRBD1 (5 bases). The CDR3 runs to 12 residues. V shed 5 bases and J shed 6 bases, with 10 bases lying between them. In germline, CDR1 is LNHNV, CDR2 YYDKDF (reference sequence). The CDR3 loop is CATSLRGAEAFF. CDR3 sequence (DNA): TGTGCCACCAGCCTACGGGGGGCTGAAGCTTTCTTT.

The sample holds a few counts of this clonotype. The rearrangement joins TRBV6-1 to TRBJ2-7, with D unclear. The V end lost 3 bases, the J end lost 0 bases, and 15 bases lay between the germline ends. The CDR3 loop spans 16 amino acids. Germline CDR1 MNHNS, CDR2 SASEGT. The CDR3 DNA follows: TGTGCCAGCAGTGAGAGGCGGCAGCTTAGCTCCTACGAGCAGTACGTC. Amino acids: CASSERRQLSSYEQYV.

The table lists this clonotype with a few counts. CDR3 in DNA: TGTGCCAGCAGCCAAAATGATCAGCCCCAGCATTTT. Residues: CASSQNDQPQHF. The V gene is TRBV6-6, the J gene TRBJ1-5; D is unclear. The CDR3 runs to 12 residues. Germline assignment: CDR1 MNHNY and CDR2 SVGAGI (reference sequence). V shed 6 bases and J shed 5 bases, with 8 bases lying between them.

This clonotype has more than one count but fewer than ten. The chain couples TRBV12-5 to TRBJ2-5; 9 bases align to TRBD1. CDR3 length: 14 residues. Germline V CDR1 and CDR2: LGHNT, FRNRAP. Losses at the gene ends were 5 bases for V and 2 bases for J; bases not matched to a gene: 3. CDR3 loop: CASGPGQGQETQYF. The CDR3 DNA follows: TGTGCTAGTGGTCCGGGACAGGGTCAAGAGACCCAGTACTTC. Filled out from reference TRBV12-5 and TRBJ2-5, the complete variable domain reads DARVTQTPRHKVTEMGQEVTMRCQPILGHNTVFWYRQTMMQGLELLAYFRNRAPLDDSGMPKDRFSAEMPDATLATLKIQPSEPRDSAVYFCASGPGQGQETQYFGPGTRLLVL.

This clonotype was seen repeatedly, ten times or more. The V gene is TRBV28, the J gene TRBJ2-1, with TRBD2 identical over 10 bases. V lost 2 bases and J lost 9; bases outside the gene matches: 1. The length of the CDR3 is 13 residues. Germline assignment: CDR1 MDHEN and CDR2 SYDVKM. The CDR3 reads CASSLASGGEQFF. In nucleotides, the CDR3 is TGTGCCAGCAGTTTAGCTAGCGGGGGTGAGCAGTTCTTC.

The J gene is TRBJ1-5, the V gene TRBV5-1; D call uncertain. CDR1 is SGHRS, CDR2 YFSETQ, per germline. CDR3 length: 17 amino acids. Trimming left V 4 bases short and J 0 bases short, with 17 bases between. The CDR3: CASSPLAGPYSNQPQHF. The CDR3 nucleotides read TGCGCCAGCAGCCCATTGGCAGGCCCTTATAGCAATCAGCCCCAGCATTTT.

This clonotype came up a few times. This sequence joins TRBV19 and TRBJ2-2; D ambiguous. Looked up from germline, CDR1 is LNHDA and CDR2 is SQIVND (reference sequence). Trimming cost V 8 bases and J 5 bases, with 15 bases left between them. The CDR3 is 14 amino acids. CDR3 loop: CASSSYEQTGELFF. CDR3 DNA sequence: TGTGCCAGTTCTTCTTACGAGCAGACCGGGGAGCTGTTTTTT.